This TCR beta chain was recovered during a study of blood T cell repertoires in COVID-19. The data were produced by immunoSEQ multiplex PCR, yet TCRdb's version contains in-frame clones alone and is incomplete. The table includes 200,000 to 250,000 clones, 86% detected once. The germline CDR1 and CDR2 sequences are SGHVS and FQNEAQ. The V end was cut by 6 bases, the J end by 3 bases, with 16 bases between. This CDR3 region has 15 residues. Participants came from fewer than 25 US areas, aged about 18 to 100 years. The sequence was collected from a woman aged 45-59 years who had recovered from COVID-19. The chain has TRBV7-8 and TRBJ2-3; D perhaps matches TRBD2 (6 bases). The sample consisted of PBMCs or T cells enriched from blood (not recorded which). This chain's CDR3 is CASRPRLGGTDTQYF. In DNA, the CDR3 is TGTGCCAGCAGACCTCGACTGGGGGGAACAGATACGCAGTATTTT. Full variable domain (remainder filled in from reference TRBV7-8 and TRBJ2-3): GAGVSQSPRYKVAKRGQDVALRCDPISGHVSLFWYQQALGQGPEFLTYFQNEAQLDKSGLPSDRFFAERPEGSVSTLKIQRTQQEDSAVYLCASRPRLGGTDTQYFGPGTRLTVL.